This T cell receptor beta chain was observed in a study of TIL therapy for anti-PD-1-resistant metastatic lung cancer. Overall study context: Most patients had lung adenocarcinoma; a few tumors were EGFR-mutant, two ALK-rearranged; half smoked currently or formerly.

Time point given: pre-treatment sample, taken before nivolumab and TIL therapy. Tumor tissue came from excised metastases, mostly pleural nodules or supraclavicular lymph nodes. The libraries were made with immunoSEQ v3. Sequenced by immunoSEQ multiplex PCR; TCRdb stores in-frame clones only, minus some. Of 95,000 or so clones listed, about three fifths are singletons. The CDR3 sequence is 16 residues long. Germline V gene lookup returns CDR1 SGHVS and CDR2 FQNEAQ. V was shortened by 2 bases and J by 0 bases, with 11 bases between the two germline ends. This clone was recorded a few times. The material sequenced was tumor tissue, taken at baseline. V usage is TRBV7-8 and J usage is TRBJ1-3; perhaps TRBD1 as D (6 bases). This sequence originates from a person aged 25-85 years with non-small cell lung cancer. The CDR3 DNA follows: TGTGCCAGCAGCTTACGGACAGCTTTCTCTGGAAACACCATATATTTT. Protein sequence: CASSLRTAFSGNTIYF.